This is a list of T cell receptor beta chains from one sample in a study of shared clonotypes between healthy human individuals. Libraries were prepared by immunoSEQ multiplex PCR; TCRdb keeps only in-frame clonotypes and omits some of them. The table lists over a million clones, 95% to 99% of them singletons. Sequencing input: naive CD4+ T cells sorted from blood. Receptors originate from a young man in good health. The conserved cysteine and the conserved F or W are not part of the CDR3 here.

j_gene	v_gene	CDR3aa
TRBJ1-4	TRBV12-2	ASRLRFNEKLF
TRBJ2-1	TRBV27	ASRNRLALPPSEQF
TRBJ1-5	TRBV19	ASSPRGRGNQPQH
TRBJ2-3	TRBV5-8	ASSSGTRGDRATQY
TRBJ2-3	TRBV4-3	ASSQVILKGGLGDTQY
TRBJ1-2	TRBV27	ASSDLGTNYGYT
TRBJ1-2	TRBV27	ASSPTELNGYT
TRBJ2-7	TRBV7-9	ASSLGWRGPRQHYEQY
TRBJ2-7	TRBV6-5	ASTKGQGTYEQY
TRBJ2-2	TRBV13	ASSLGVLAGAGELF
TRBJ2-7	TRBV7-6	ASSSTQYEQY
TRBJ2-7	TRBV27	ASSPLTGGLIYEQY
TRBJ2-3	TRBV18	ASSRTSGGADTQY
TRBJ2-1	TRBV5-1	ASSLLQTNNEQF
TRBJ2-2	TRBV10-3	AISAKNTGELF
TRBJ1-2	TRBV7-9	ASSPPGTGVGYT
TRBJ1-1	TRBV4-1	ASSHPGANTEAF
TRBJ2-1	TRBV27	ASSLETSLSNEQF
TRBJ2-2	TRBV4-3	ASSQLVPGELF
TRBJ2-3	TRBV18	ASSPLDGSTDTQY
TRBJ2-5	TRBV27	ASSSGGETQY
TRBJ2-2	TRBV2	ASSESRGRFTGELF
TRBJ2-7	TRBV10-3	AIRDSKPSEQY
TRBJ2-3	TRBV4-3	ASSQEGGQGSGTDTQY
TRBJ1-1	TRBV27	ASSLSLGWAGGTEAF
TRBJ2-1	TRBV6-1	ASSRGDSYNEQF
TRBJ1-2	TRBV9	ASSVMAIDTYGYT
TRBJ1-1	TRBV19	ASSIDVNRDRGPNTEAF
TRBJ2-7	TRBV5-1	ASSGTSFSSYEQY
TRBJ2-7	TRBV9	ASSVGLTYEQY
TRBJ2-7	TRBV11-2	ASSPYERAREQY
TRBJ2-3	TRBV28	ATREGYTDTQY
TRBJ2-5	TRBV7-8	ASSLTDSWATRETQY
TRBJ2-7	TRBV2	ASSGDSYEQY
TRBJ2-1	TRBV9	ASSGQGKGGSYNEQF
TRBJ2-7	TRBV5-4	ASSPGQGGLYEQY
TRBJ1-1	TRBV5-1	ASSALGQQNTEAF
TRBJ2-3	TRBV19	ASRHPSRDTQY
TRBJ2-7	TRBV18	ASSQSTGAPYEQY
TRBJ2-5	TRBV5-4	ASSLPGETQY
TRBJ2-1	TRBV6-1	ASSAAVGEWGGSYNEQF
TRBJ2-1	TRBV7-7	ASSLSASGYNEQF
TRBJ1-5	TRBV28	ASSLMRTGVNQPQH
TRBJ2-5	TRBV18	ASSPPVETQY
TRBJ1-3	TRBV5-4	ASSLSGVGNTIY
TRBJ2-2	TRBV6-4	ASSVERAGELF
TRBJ2-5	TRBV18	ASSPLQKGGVDETQY
TRBJ2-6	TRBV14	ASSQDGFAGANVLT
TRBJ2-7	TRBV5-1	ASSLAESADNSYEQY
TRBJ1-1	TRBV10-1	ASSGRGGGTEAF
TRBJ2-1	TRBV4-1	ASSQERSAGVWDEQF
TRBJ2-7	TRBV2	ASSAGAPAYEQY
TRBJ1-4	TRBV18	ASSPLRQGSTNEKLF
TRBJ2-3	TRBV5-5	ASSLADGTDTQY
TRBJ2-5	TRBV6-6	ASSYQSVETQY